The 25 T cell receptor beta chains listed next were all sequenced from one sample in a study of CD8 T cells in ankylosing spondylitis. TCRdb redid the calling of the 5' RACE reads with MiXCR, one entry per CDR3 protein. Seen here are around 300,000 distinct CDR3 sequences, less than 25% observed once, and the top ten hold 3.5%. Sequenced: blood, either unsorted or a sorted T cell fraction (not recorded which). The receptor set was obtained from a female donor with ankylosing spondylitis or in good health (not recorded which).

V and J are TRBV27 and TRBJ2-5; 8 bases fit TRBD2. The CDR3 contains 16 residues. In germline, CDR1 is MNHEY, CDR2 SMNVEV (reference sequence). The V gene end was trimmed by 3 bases and the J gene end by 4 bases; junction bases not matched to a gene: 10. This CDR3 is CASSFLGTRGRETQYF. CDR3 DNA sequence: TGTGCCAGCAGTTTTTTAGGGACTAGGGGAAGAGAGACCCAGTACTTC.

The gene calls are TRBV7-9 and TRBJ1-1; D gene uncertain. The V and J ends lost 1 base and 0 bases respectively, with 12 bases between them. CDR3 length: 16 residues. CDR1 is SEHNR and CDR2 is FQNEAQ in the germline V gene (reference sequence). CDR3 coding DNA: TGTGCCAGCAGCTTAGTGGTTTTCTCCATGAACACTGAAGCTTTCTTT. This encodes CASSLVVFSMNTEAFF.

This sequence joins TRBV7-9 and TRBJ2-1; a weak D match, TRBD2 (6 bases). The CDR3 runs to 14 residues. Germline loops: CDR1 SEHNR, CDR2 FQNEAQ (reference sequence). The V and J ends lost 6 bases and 7 bases respectively, with 16 bases between them. Written as DNA, the CDR3 is TGTGCCAGCAGTCCCCGCGGGGTGCGGAATGAGCAGTTCTTC. Translation: CASSPRGVRNEQFF.

This clonotype was observed a few times. The chain has TRBV5-5 and TRBJ2-1; TRBD1 matches 7 bases. Losses at the gene ends were 3 bases for V and 5 bases for J; bases not matched to a gene: 5. From germline, CDR1 is SGHKS and CDR2 YYEKEE (reference sequence). CDR3 length equals 14 residues. DNA of the CDR3: TGTGCCAGCAGCTGGGGACAGTTGAACAATGAGCAGTTCTTC. Translation: CASSWGQLNNEQFF.

This clonotype was detected ten times or more. This chain joins TRBV20-1 and TRBJ1-1, with D possibly matching TRBD1 (6 bases). Germline V gives CDR1 DFQATT, CDR2 SNEGSKA (reference sequence). The germline V and J ends were trimmed by 5 bases and 10 bases, with 14 bases remaining between them. The CDR3 sequence is 11 residues long. The CDR3 spells CSAYRELGAFF. In nucleotides, the CDR3 is TGCAGTGCTTACAGGGAACTCGGAGCTTTCTTT.

V gene TRBV12-3 or TRBV12-4 combines with J gene TRBJ2-2; D possibly corresponds to TRBD1 (6 bases). V was trimmed by 6 bases and J by 0 bases, leaving 8 bases between them. This CDR3 spans 14 amino acids. CDR3 DNA: TGTGCCAGCAGGCGACAGGCGAACACCGGGGAGCTGTTTTTT. Translating gives CASRRQANTGELFF.

This clonotype was recorded a few times. This chain links TRBV7-2 with TRBJ2-1; 13 positions match TRBD2. Germline assignment: CDR1 SGHTA and CDR2 FQGNSA. The CDR3 spans 17 residues. V shed 6 bases and J 2 bases; nucleotides not matched to a gene: 7. CDR3: CASSPRGTSGTYNEQFF. CDR3 in DNA: TGTGCCAGCAGTCCAAGAGGGACTAGCGGGACCTACAATGAGCAGTTCTTC.

The chain is built from TRBV19 and TRBJ2-1, with a tentative D call TRBD1 (6 bases). The CDR3 loop spans 14 amino acids. Per germline, CDR1 LNHDA and CDR2 SQIVND (reference sequence). Trimming removed 4 bases from V and 3 bases from J, with 10 bases in between. The CDR3 is CASSRQVDYNEQFF. CDR3 DNA sequence: TGTGCCAGTAGTAGACAGGTAGACTACAATGAGCAGTTCTTC.

The V call is TRBV29-1, the J call TRBJ2-1; TRBD2 is a possible D gene (5 bases). V gave up 5 bases and J gave up 4 bases, with 12 bases separating them. This CDR3 spans 13 amino acids. Germline lookup yields CDR1 SQVTM and CDR2 ANQGSEA. The CDR3, as DNA: TGCAGCGTTTCGACTAAACAATACAATGAGCAGTTCTTC. Translated: CSVSTKQYNEQFF.

The V gene is TRBV9, the J gene TRBJ1-2; D is unclear. V lost 0 bases and J 3 bases, leaving 6 bases between the germline ends. Germline CDR1 is SGDLS and CDR2 is YYNGEE. The CDR3 is 13 residues long. CDR3 DNA: TGTGCCAGCAGCGTAGGCGGCTACTATGGCTACACCTTC. Residues: CASSVGGYYGYTF.

The chain joins TRBV28 to TRBJ1-1; 9 bases are a match to TRBD1. The germline CDR1 and CDR2 sequences are MDHEN and SYDVKM. The V gene end was trimmed by 5 bases and the J gene end by 6 bases; junction bases not matched to a gene: 10. The CDR3 sequence is 15 residues long. The CDR3 loop is CASSPHGTGFAEAFF. CDR3 nucleotides: TGTGCCAGCAGTCCTCACGGGACAGGGTTTGCTGAAGCTTTCTTT.

This clonotype was observed a handful of times. The chain combines TRBV10-1 with TRBJ2-5, with D possibly called TRBD1 or TRBD2 (6 bases each). Trimming stripped 4 bases from V and 0 bases from J, with 12 bases between. The CDR3 covers 15 residues. Germline values: CDR1 WNHNN, CDR2 SYGVQD (reference sequence). CDR3 protein: CASSGSGAYQETQYF. The CDR3 bases are TGCGCCAGCAGTGGATCGGGGGCCTACCAAGAGACCCAGTACTTC.

This clonotype was counted between two and nine times. This chain uses TRBV4-3 with TRBJ2-5; maybe TRBD1 (6 bases). This CDR3 contains 14 residues. V lost 0 bases and J lost 4, with 9 bases in between. In germline, CDR1 is LGHNA, CDR2 YSLEER. Here the CDR3 reads CASSQEGARETQYF. The CDR3 DNA reads TGCGCCAGCAGCCAAGAGGGGGCTCGAGAGACCCAGTACTTC.

The table lists this clonotype with a few counts. The chain combines TRBV20-1 with TRBJ2-5; D possibly corresponds to TRBD2 (6 bases). The CDR3 loop spans 15 amino acids. In germline, CDR1 is DFQATT, CDR2 SNEGSKA (reference sequence). The germline V and J ends were trimmed by 4 bases and 5 bases, with 20 bases remaining between them. CDR3 nucleotide sequence: TGCAGTGCTATAAACGGAGGAGGGCCGGGGGAGACCCAGTACTTC. Protein sequence: CSAINGGGPGETQYF.

At least ten counts were recorded for this clonotype. The V gene is TRBV4-3, the J gene TRBJ2-3; possible D gene TRBD2, 5 bases. CDR1 and CDR2 (germline): LGHNA, YSLEER. The CDR3 consists of 14 residues. V lost 2 bases, J lost 4 bases, and 10 bases lay in between. The CDR3 here is CASSQTGRPDTQYF. As DNA, the CDR3 is TGCGCCAGCAGCCAAACGGGAAGGCCAGATACGCAGTATTTT.

This chain links TRBV11-2 with TRBJ2-1; 8 bases map to TRBD2. From germline, CDR1 is SGHAT and CDR2 FQNNGV. Germline trimming cut 5 bases from V and 2 bases from J; bases unmatched to any gene: 5. CDR3 length equals 15 residues. CDR3 region: CASSNLGLAYNEQFF. Written as DNA, the CDR3 is TGTGCCAGCAGCAATTTGGGACTAGCCTACAATGAGCAGTTCTTC.

This clonotype occurred many times. The chain has TRBV6-5 and TRBJ1-1, with TRBD1 matching over 9 bases. CDR1 and CDR2 (germline): MNHEY, SVGAGI. There are 14 residues in the CDR3. V was pared by 5 bases and J by 1 base, with 2 bases of the junction left unmatched. The CDR3 bases are TGTGCCAGCAGTCGGACAGGGGAGAACACTGAAGCTTTCTTT. This translates into CASSRTGENTEAFF.

The chain uses TRBV5-1 and TRBJ1-2, with a tentative D call TRBD1 (6 bases). Germline V gene lookup returns CDR1 SGHRS and CDR2 YFSETQ. This CDR3 has 12 amino acids. The V end lost 2 bases, the J end lost 12 bases, and 14 bases lay between the germline ends. As DNA, the CDR3 is TGCGCCAGCAGCTTACAGGGTCGGGGCGACACCTTC. Its translation: CASSLQGRGDTF.

This clonotype was detected a few times. The chain links TRBV12-3 or TRBV12-4 to TRBJ2-3; no firm D call. This CDR3 contains 12 residues. Trimming shortened V by 6 bases and J by 7 bases, and 11 bases separated the two germline ends. The CDR3 coding sequence is TGTGCCAGCAGCCCCCCCATGTATACGCAGTATTTT. Its translation: CASSPPMYTQYF.

In this sample, this clonotype turned up a few times. This chain joins TRBV11-1 and TRBJ1-1, with D tentatively TRBD1 (6 bases). Trimming took off 1 base at V and 5 bases at J, with 17 bases between the two ends. The CDR3 spans 16 residues. Germline CDR1 and CDR2: SGHAT and FQDESV (reference sequence). The CDR3 protein is CASSLDGLGGATEAFF. In DNA, the CDR3 is TGTGCCAGCAGCTTAGATGGCCTTGGGGGGGCTACTGAAGCTTTCTTT.

The chain combines TRBV5-6 with TRBJ2-1; D might be TRBD1 or TRBD2, each matching 6 bases. The CDR3 extends over 13 amino acids. The germline V gene has CDR1 SGHDT and CDR2 YYEEEE. Trimming pared 0 bases from V and 9 bases from J, leaving 10 bases between. The CDR3 here is CASSLGRGVEQFF. CDR3 DNA: TGTGCCAGCAGCTTGGGGAGGGGGGTTGAGCAGTTCTTC.

The chain combines TRBV2 with TRBJ2-3, with 12 bases aligning to TRBD2. Germline V gives CDR1 SNHLY, CDR2 FYNNEI. The CDR3 loop spans 15 amino acids. V shed 6 bases, J shed 6 bases, and the junction held 7 bases outside the gene matches. CDR3 coding DNA: TGTGCCAGCAGAGCTGGGACTAGCGGGTGGGATACGCAGTATTTT. Its protein is CASRAGTSGWDTQYF.

This clonotype appeared many times. The V gene is TRBV20-1, the J gene TRBJ2-7; TRBD2 matches 7 bases. In germline, CDR1 is DFQATT, CDR2 SNEGSKA (reference sequence). This CDR3 has 13 residues. V lost 1 base to trimming and J lost 7 bases; unmatched junction nucleotides: 7. This CDR3 is CSARGDYPREQYF. In nucleotides, the CDR3 is TGCAGTGCTAGAGGGGACTACCCCAGGGAGCAGTACTTC.

The chain recombines TRBV7-9 with TRBJ2-5; TRBD2 agrees at 12 bases. Germline-derived CDR1 and CDR2 are SEHNR and FQNEAQ (reference sequence). The CDR3 is made up of 16 amino acids. The V and J ends lost 5 bases and 5 bases, in that order; junction bases with no gene match: 9. The CDR3 protein is CASSLRLAGASETQYF. The CDR3 nucleotides are TGTGCCAGCAGCCTACGACTAGCGGGAGCTTCGGAGACCCAGTACTTC.

This clonotype has more than one count but fewer than ten. The chain combines TRBV20-1 with TRBJ2-7, with 15 bases matching TRBD2. J lost 1 base, V lost 6 bases, and 7 bases had no gene match. This CDR3 has 16 amino acids. Germline CDR1 DFQATT, CDR2 SNEGSKA (reference sequence). The CDR3 region has the DNA TGCAGTGCACTCGGACTAGCGGGAGGGTTGTCCTACGAGCAGTACTTC. As protein: CSALGLAGGLSYEQYF.